This T cell receptor beta chain was found in a study of a mutant IDH1 vaccine in newly diagnosed glioma. In the study overall: Patients began vaccination 4-6 weeks after radiotherapy alone, or with temozolomide cycles. Visits V12 and V13 fell at weeks 35 and 47, respectively.

This table comes from immunoSEQ multiplex PCR, and its TCRdb copy is limited to in-frame clones, with some not included. The sample contains roughly 38,000 clones, around 89% of which appear only once. Documented time point: week 35, safety follow-up. What each vaccine dose contained was 300 ug of mutant IDH1 20-mer peptide, accompanied by topical imiquimod. As for this clone: Its antigen is not identified.

This clonotype was obtained from a man in his forties or fifties with glioma. Sample: PBMCs, taken from a glioma patient whose treatment included an IDH1 peptide vaccine.

The chain's CDR3 is CATLPTGGGQPQHF. Here the CDR3 DNA reads TGTGCCACCCTCCCGACAGGGGGCGGCCAGCCCCAGCATTTT. The V and J genes are TRBV19 and TRBJ1-5, with 10 bases lining up with TRBD1. Trimming took 10 bases from V and 7 from J; bases not matched to a gene: 10. The CDR3 consists of 14 residues. The germline CDR1 and CDR2 sequences are LNHDA and SQIVND (reference sequence).